This note documents a single T cell receptor beta chain sequence. CDR1 is DFQATT and CDR2 is SNEGSKA in the germline V gene (reference sequence). The CDR3 covers 10 residues. Between the trimmed V and J ends, which lost 5 bases and 2 bases, there was a span of 3 bases. This entry comes from a study of blood T cell repertoires in COVID-19. Profiled with immunoSEQ multiplex PCR; TCRdb holds only in-frame clones, not every one. The sample contains 150,000 to 200,000 clones, about 83% of which appear only once. The rearrangement links TRBV20-1 to TRBJ2-5; D unclear. Sequenced: PBMCs or T cells enriched from blood (not recorded which). The TCR sequence derives from a woman aged 25 to 39 who had recovered from COVID-19. In DNA form, the CDR3 reads TGCAGTGCTCCACAAGAGACCCAGTACTTC. Residues: CSAPQETQYF.